This T cell receptor (beta chain) was recorded in a study of blood T cells in healthy people across ages. The CDR3 runs 15 residues. The germline CDR1 and CDR2 sequences are SGHTA and FQGTGA. V lost 2 bases to trimming and J lost 3 bases; unmatched junction nucleotides: 3. Primers used in a second PCR of about 6 to 11 cycles were a sample-barcoded 5' primer and a J-beta primer mix. Every cDNA molecule bore a tag from a template-switch adaptor containing 12 random nucleotides. TCRdb used MiXCR to reprocess the 5' RACE reads, holding one entry per CDR3 protein. In the table there are over 600,000 distinct CDR3 sequences, roughly 21% of which are singletons.

The material sequenced was blood. The rearrangement uses TRBV7-3 and TRBJ2-3; TRBD2 matches 9 bases. The TCR was taken from an older man in good health. The CDR3, as DNA: TGTGCCAGCAGCTTAGGCGGGAGGGCGACAGATACGCAGTATTTT. This sequence encodes CASSLGGRATDTQYF.